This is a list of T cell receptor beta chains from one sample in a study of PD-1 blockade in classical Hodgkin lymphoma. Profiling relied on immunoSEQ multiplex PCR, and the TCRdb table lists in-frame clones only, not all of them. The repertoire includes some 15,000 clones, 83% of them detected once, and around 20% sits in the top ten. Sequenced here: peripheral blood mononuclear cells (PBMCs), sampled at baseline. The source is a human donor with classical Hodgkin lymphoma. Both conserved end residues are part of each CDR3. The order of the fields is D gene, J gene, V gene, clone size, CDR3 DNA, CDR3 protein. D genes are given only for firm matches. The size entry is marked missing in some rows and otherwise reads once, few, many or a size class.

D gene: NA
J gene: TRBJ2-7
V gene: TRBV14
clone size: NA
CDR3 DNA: TGTGCCAGCAGCAAAGACAGGTCCTACGAGCAGTACTTC
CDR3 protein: CASSKDRSYEQYF

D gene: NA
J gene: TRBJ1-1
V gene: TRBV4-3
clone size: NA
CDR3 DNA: TGCGCCAGCAGCCAGCGGGGGGCTGAAGCTTTCTTT
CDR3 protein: CASSQRGAEAFF

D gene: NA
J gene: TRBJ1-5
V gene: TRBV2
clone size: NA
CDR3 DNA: TGTGCCAGCGGCGCCGGGGTGGTGGATCAGCCCCAGCATTTT
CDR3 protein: CASGAGVVDQPQHF

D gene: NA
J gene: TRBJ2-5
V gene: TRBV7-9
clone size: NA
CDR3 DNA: TGTGCCAGCAGCTACCAAGAGACCCAGTACTTC
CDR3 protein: CASSYQETQYF

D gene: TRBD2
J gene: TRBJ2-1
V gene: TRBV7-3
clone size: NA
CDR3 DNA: TGTGCCAGCAGCTCTAGCGGGGGGGCTGGCAATGAGCAGTTCTTC
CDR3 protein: CASSSSGGAGNEQFF

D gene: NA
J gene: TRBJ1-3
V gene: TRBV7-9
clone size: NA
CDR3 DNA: TGTGCCAGCAGCCGCACAGGGAGGGAAAACACCATATATTTT
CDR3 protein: CASSRTGRENTIYF

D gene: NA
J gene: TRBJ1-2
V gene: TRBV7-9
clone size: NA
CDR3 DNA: TGTGCCAGCAGCCGAAGTCTTAACTATGGCTACACCTTC
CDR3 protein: CASSRSLNYGYTF

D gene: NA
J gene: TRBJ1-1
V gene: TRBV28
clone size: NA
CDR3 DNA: TGTGCCAGCAGAATTATAGGTTGGGGAAAAGCTTTCTTT
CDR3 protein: CASRIIGWGKAFF

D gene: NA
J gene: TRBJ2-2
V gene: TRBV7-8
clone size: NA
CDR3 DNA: TGTGCCAGCAGCCTTAAGACTAGAGGGAACACCGGGGAGCTGTTTTTT
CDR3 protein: CASSLKTRGNTGELFF

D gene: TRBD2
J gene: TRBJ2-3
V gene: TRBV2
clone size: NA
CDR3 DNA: TGTGCCAGCCGCCTCCTGGGGACTAGCGGGGGGGCCGCAGATACGCAGTATTTT
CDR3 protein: CASRLLGTSGGAADTQYF

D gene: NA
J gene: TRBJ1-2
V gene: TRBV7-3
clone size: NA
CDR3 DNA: TGTGCCAGCAGCGCCACGACAGGAAACTATGGCTACACCTTC
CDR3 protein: CASSATTGNYGYTF

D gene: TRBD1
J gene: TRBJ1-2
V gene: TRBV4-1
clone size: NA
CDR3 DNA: TGCGCCAGCAGCCAAGCCCTACAGGGGGCCGGCTATGGCTACACCTTC
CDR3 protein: CASSQALQGAGYGYTF

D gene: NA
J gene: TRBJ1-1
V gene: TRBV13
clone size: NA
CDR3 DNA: TGTGCCAGCAGCTCGATGTTGAACACTGAAGCTTTCTTT
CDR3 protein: CASSSMLNTEAFF

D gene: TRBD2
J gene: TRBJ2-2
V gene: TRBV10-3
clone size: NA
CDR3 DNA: TGTGCCGCGGGACTAGCGGGGGGGCCCGGGGAGCTGTTTTTT
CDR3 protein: CAAGLAGGPGELFF

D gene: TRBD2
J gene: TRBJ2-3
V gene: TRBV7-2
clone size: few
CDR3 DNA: TGTGCCACGTCGCGGGGGGCCAGCACAGATACGCAGTATTTT
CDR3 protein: CATSRGASTDTQYF

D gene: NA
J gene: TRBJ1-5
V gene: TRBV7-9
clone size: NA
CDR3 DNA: TGTGCCAGCAGCGGACAGACTTATAGCAATCAGCCCCAGCATTTT
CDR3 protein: CASSGQTYSNQPQHF

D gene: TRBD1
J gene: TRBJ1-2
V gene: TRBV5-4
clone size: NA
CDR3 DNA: TGTGCCAGCAGCTTTACAGGGGGCGGAGGCTACACCTTC
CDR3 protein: CASSFTGGGGYTF

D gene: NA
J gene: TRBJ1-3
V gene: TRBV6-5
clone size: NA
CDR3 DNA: TGTGCCAGCAGTTACCACCCGCGACCTGGAAACACCATATATTTT
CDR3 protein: CASSYHPRPGNTIYF

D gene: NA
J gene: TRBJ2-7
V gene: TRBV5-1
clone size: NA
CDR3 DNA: TGCGCCAGCAGCCAAAATTGGGGGACGGACTACGAGCAGTACTTC
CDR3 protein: CASSQNWGTDYEQYF

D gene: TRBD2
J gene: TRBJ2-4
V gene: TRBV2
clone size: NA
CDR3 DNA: TGTGCCAGCAGTGAAAAGGAGCGGGGGTCCAAAAACATTCAGTACTTC
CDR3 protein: CASSEKERGSKNIQYF

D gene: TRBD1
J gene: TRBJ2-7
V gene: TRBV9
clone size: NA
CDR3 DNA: TGTGCCAGCAGCCCCCGGACAGGGCAACGGTATAGGGAGCAGTACTTC
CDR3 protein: CASSPRTGQRYREQYF

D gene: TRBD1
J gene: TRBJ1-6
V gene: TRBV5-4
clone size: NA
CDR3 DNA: TGTGCCAGCAGCTCGAACAGGGGTCTGGACTCACCCCTCCACTTT
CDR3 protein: CASSSNRGLDSPLHF

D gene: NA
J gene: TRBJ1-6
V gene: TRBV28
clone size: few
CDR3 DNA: TGTGCCAGCAGTTTAAATTATTCACCCCTCCACTTT
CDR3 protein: CASSLNYSPLHF

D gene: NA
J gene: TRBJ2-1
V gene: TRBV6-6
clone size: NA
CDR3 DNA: TGTGCCAGCAGTTACTCGGAGGGGAGCTCCTACAATGAGCAGTTCTTC
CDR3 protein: CASSYSEGSSYNEQFF

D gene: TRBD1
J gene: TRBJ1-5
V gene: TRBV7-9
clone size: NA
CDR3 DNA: TGTGCCAGCAGCGTAACAGGGGGCCCTAACAATCAGCCCCAGCATTTT
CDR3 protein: CASSVTGGPNNQPQHF

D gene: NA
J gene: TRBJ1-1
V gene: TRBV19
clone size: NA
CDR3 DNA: TGTGCCAGTAGTATCAGGGGGAACACTGAAGCTTTCTTT
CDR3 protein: CASSIRGNTEAFF

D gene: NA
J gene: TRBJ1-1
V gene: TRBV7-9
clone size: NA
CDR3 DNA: TGTGCCAGCAGCCCCCGACAGAGTTTGAACACTGAAGCTTTCTTT
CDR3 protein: CASSPRQSLNTEAFF

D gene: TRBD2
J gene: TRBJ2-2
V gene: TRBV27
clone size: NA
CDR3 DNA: TGTGCCAGCAAAGCGGGGGGGACCGGGGAGCTGTTTTTT
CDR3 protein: CASKAGGTGELFF

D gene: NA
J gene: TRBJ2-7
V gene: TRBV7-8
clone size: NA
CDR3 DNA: TGTGCCAGCAGCCCTCGAGACTACACCTACGAGCAGTACTTC
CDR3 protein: CASSPRDYTYEQYF

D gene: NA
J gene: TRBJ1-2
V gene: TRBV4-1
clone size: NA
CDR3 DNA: TGCGCCAGCAGCCAACTCCCCGGACCCGGGGACTATGGCTACACCTTC
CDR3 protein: CASSQLPGPGDYGYTF

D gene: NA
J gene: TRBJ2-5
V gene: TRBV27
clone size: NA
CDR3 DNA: TGTGCCAGCAGCGACGGGGGTAGCAGAGAGACCCAGTACTTC
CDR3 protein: CASSDGGSRETQYF

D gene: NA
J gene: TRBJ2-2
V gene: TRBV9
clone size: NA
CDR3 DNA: TGTGCCAGCAGCCAAAAAGGGGTTGGCACCGGGGAGCTGTTTTTT
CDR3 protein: CASSQKGVGTGELFF

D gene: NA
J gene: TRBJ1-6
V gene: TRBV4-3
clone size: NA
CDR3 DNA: TGCGCCAGCAGTCGGGGCCGGCTGAATTCACCCCTCCACTTT
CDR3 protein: CASSRGRLNSPLHF

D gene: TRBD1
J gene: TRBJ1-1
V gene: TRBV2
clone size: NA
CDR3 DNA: TGTGCCAGCTCAATAACAGGGGGCACTGAAGCTTTCTTT
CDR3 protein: CASSITGGTEAFF

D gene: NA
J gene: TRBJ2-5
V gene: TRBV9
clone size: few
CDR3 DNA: TGTGCCAGCAGCCCACGGACGGACATCGGGACCCAGTACTTC
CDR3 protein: CASSPRTDIGTQYF

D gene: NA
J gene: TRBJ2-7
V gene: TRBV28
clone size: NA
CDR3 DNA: TGTGCCAGCAGTGCACAGACTATACGCTACGAGCAGTACTTC
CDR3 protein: CASSAQTIRYEQYF

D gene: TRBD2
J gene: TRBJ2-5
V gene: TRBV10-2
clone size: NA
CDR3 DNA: TGCGCCAGCAGTGAGGGCTCTAGCGGGGGGGCCGGAGAGACCCAGTACTTC
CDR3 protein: CASSEGSSGGAGETQYF

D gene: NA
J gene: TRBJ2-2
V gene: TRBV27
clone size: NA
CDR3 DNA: TGTGCCAGCAGTTTCTTTGGGGGGCTATTAGCCGGGGAGCTGTTTTTT
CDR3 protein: CASSFFGGLLAGELFF

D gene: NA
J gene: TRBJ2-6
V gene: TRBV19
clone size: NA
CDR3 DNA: TGTGCCAGTACATCCTCTGGGGCCAACGTCCTGACTTTC
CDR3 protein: CASTSSGANVLTF

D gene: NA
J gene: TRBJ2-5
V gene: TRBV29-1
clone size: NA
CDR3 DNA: TGCAGCGTTGAGGCAGCCCAAGAGACCCAGTACTTC
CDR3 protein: CSVEAAQETQYF

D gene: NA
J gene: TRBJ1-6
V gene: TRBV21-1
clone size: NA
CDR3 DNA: TGTGCCAGCAGCAAAATCAAGGACGTCCACTTT
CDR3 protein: CASSKIKDVHF